This TCR beta chain was identified during a study of beta chain features in type 1 diabetes. One heparinised draw, averaging roughly 0.12 L, was taken per donor. This clone was found a few times. At the DNA level, this CDR3 is encoded by other sequences in the same sample as well. Expressed TCRB transcripts were sequenced after all isolated RNA was converted to cDNA. Assay used: immunoSEQ multiplex PCR; TCRdb lists only in-frame clones, some missing. Altogether approximately 380,000 clones are present, about 16% being singletons, with the ten largest covering 0.019%. J was trimmed by 1 base and V by 6 bases; bases with no gene match: 4. The V gene's germline CDR1 is KGHSH and CDR2 LQKENI. This CDR3 has 14 residues.

Sequenced sample: naive CD4+ T cells from blood. The receptor comes from a woman under 30 in good health. The chain couples TRBV18 to TRBJ1-1; 8 bases are a match to TRBD1. CDR3 sequence: CASSLQGENTEAFF. As DNA, the CDR3 is TGTGCCAGCTCCTTACAGGGGGAGAACACTGAAGCTTTCTTT.